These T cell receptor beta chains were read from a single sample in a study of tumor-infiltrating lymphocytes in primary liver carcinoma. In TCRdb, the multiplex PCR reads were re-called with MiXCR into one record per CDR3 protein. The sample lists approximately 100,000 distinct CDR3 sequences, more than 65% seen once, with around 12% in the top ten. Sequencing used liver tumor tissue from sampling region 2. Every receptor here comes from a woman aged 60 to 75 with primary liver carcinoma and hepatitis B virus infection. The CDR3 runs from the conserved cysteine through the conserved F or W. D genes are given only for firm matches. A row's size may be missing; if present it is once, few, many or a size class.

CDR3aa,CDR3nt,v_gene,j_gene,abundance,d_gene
CASSLVRTDTQYF,TGTGCCAGCAGCTTGGTAAGAACGGATACGCAGTATTTT,TRBV5-6,TRBJ2-3,NA,NA
CASSDWRATGELFF,TGTGCCAGCAGTGACTGGAGGGCCACCGGGGAACTGTTTTTT,TRBV6-1,TRBJ2-2,once,NA
CASSEPGGAFF,TGTGCCAGCAGTGAACCGGGGGGGGCTTTCTTT,TRBV2,TRBJ1-1,NA,NA
CASSFVLETHYF,TGTGCCAGCAGTTTTGTCTTAGAGACCCACTACTTC,TRBV28,TRBJ2-5,NA,NA
CTSSLRLGNTGELFF,TGTACCAGCAGCTTACGGCTTGGGAACACCGGGGAGCTATTTTTT,TRBV11-2,TRBJ2-2,NA,NA
CVSSYDNEQFF,TGTGTCAGTAGTTACGACAATGAGCAGTTCTTC,TRBV6-2/TRBV6-3,TRBJ2-1,NA,NA
CASSTTWARGSYGQYF,TGTGCCAGCAGTACTACATGGGCCCGCGGCTCCTACGGGCAGTACTTC,TRBV6-1,TRBJ2-7,NA,NA
CASSLLTGGKTSGRVCEQFF,TGTGCCAGCAGCCTCCTGACAGGGGGGAAGACTAGCGGCCGGGTATGTGAGCAGTTCTTC,TRBV14,TRBJ2-1,NA,NA
CASSPLSDGYEQYF,TGTGCCAGCTCACCACTATCCGACGGCTACGAGCAGTACTTC,TRBV18,TRBJ2-7,NA,NA
CASSSAWTSGNEQYF,TGTGCCAGCAGCTCAGCTTGGACTAGCGGCAATGAGCAGTACTTC,TRBV11-2,TRBJ2-7,NA,TRBD2
CASRQGSRTNEKLFF,TGCGCCAGCAGGCAAGGGAGTCGAACTAATGAAAAACTGTTTTTT,TRBV5-1,TRBJ1-4,NA,NA
CPSSFRGLQETQYF,TGTCCCAGCAGCTTCAGAGGATTGCAAGAGACCCAGTACTTC,TRBV11-2,TRBJ2-5,few,NA
CASSLGDTAGNEQFF,TGTGCCAGCAGCTTAGGAGACACCGCTGGGAATGAGCAGTTCTTC,TRBV11-2,TRBJ2-1,medium-sized,NA
CASSLWEDPRETQYF,TGTGCCAGCAGCTTATGGGAGGACCCTAGGGAGACCCAGTACTTC,TRBV5-6,TRBJ2-5,many,NA
CASSTITDTQYF,TGTGCCAGCAGTACGATAACAGATACGCAGTATTTT,TRBV28,TRBJ2-3,many,NA
CASSYHTWGVGYTF,TGTGCCAGTAGTTACCATACATGGGGTGTTGGCTACACCTTC,TRBV6-5,TRBJ1-2,NA,NA